Listed below are T cell receptor beta chains from one sample, sequenced in a study of cytomegalovirus exposure and HLA in healthy donors. This table comes from immunoSEQ multiplex PCR, and its TCRdb copy is limited to in-frame clones, with some not included. The table shows under 250,000 clones, with about 81% occurring only once. Sequencing was performed on PBMCs. The source is a woman aged 60 to 75 in good health and CMV-seropositive. CDR3s include the opening cysteine and the closing phenylalanine or tryptophan. Fields, in order: D gene, J gene, V gene, clone size, CDR3 protein, CDR3 DNA. A D gene is named only where the DNA matches it firmly. Some rows mark clone size as missing; the rest say once, few, many or name a class of expanded clone.

NA	TRBJ1-3	TRBV19	few	CATTSPGGNTIYF	TGTGCCACAACCTCCCCAGGGGGAAACACCATATATTTT
TRBD2	TRBJ2-1	TRBV19	NA	CASSPLTGRASGSSYNEQFF	TGTGCCAGTAGTCCGCTCACAGGGCGGGCTAGCGGGAGCTCCTACAATGAGCAGTTCTTC
NA	TRBJ2-7	TRBV29-1	NA	CSVKTSSTYEQYF	TGCAGCGTGAAAACTAGCTCCACCTACGAGCAGTACTTC
TRBD2	TRBJ2-2	TRBV6-1	NA	CASSELAGGRTGELFF	TGTGCCAGCAGTGAACTAGCGGGAGGGCGAACCGGGGAGCTGTTTTTT
TRBD1	TRBJ2-1	TRBV5-4	NA	CASSLVGTVLWNEQFF	TGTGCCAGCAGCTTGGTAGGGACAGTACTCTGGAATGAGCAGTTCTTC
TRBD1	TRBJ2-1	TRBV4-1	NA	CASSRSEGQGALGFVQFF	TGCGCCAGCAGCCGCTCAGAAGGACAGGGGGCTTTGGGGTTTGTGCAGTTCTTC
TRBD1	TRBJ1-1	TRBV19	once	CASKPDRGRGGAEAFF	TGTGCCAGTAAGCCTGACAGGGGGCGCGGAGGAGCTGAAGCTTTCTTT
TRBD2	TRBJ2-7	TRBV18	NA	CASSLRREGSHEQYF	TGTGCCAGCTCCCTCCGGAGGGAGGGCTCCCACGAGCAGTACTTC
NA	TRBJ2-1	TRBV28	NA	CASSAPGTGYNEQFF	TGTGCCAGCAGTGCCCCCGGGACTGGCTACAATGAGCAGTTCTTC
NA	TRBJ2-5	TRBV2	NA	CASRGLKETQYF	TGTGCCAGCAGAGGACTCAAAGAGACCCAGTACTTC
TRBD1	TRBJ1-2	TRBV15	NA	CATDAGGQGYYGYTF	TGTGCCACCGATGCGGGCGGACAGGGGTACTATGGCTACACCTTC
NA	TRBJ2-2	TRBV7-9	NA	CSIEAWGEKTGELFF	TGTTCCATCGAGGCCTGGGGGGAGAAGACCGGGGAGCTGTTTTTT
NA	TRBJ2-2	TRBV9	NA	CASSVGGGGNTGELFF	TGTGCCAGCAGCGTAGGTGGGGGCGGGAACACCGGGGAGCTGTTTTTT
TRBD2	TRBJ2-2	TRBV11-2	NA	CASSRQTLAGGPGELFF	TGTGCCAGCAGCCGACAGACACTAGCGGGAGGCCCCGGGGAGCTGTTTTTT